This TCR beta chain was sequenced in a study of T cells in Graves' hyperthyroidism and ophthalmopathy. In the study overall: Peripheral blood draws took place at initial diagnosis, ahead of any treatment.

This clonotype was seen ten or more times. Antigen specificity is unknown. Using RNA transcripts as the source, TCR beta CDR3 regions were amplified. The HTBI primer set drove a first-round RT-PCR of the TCR CDR3. MiXCR, applied by TCRdb to the multiplex PCR reads, yields one record per CDR3 protein. The sample includes about 210,000 distinct CDR3 sequences, 17% of them seen just once. This CDR3 contains 13 residues. Trimming took off 5 bases at V and 5 bases at J, with 13 bases between the two ends. The V gene's germline CDR1 is SGHAT and CDR2 FQNNGV. Regarding the study as a whole: Blood shared most expanded thyroid clonotypes above 0.001.

Absence of ophthalmopathy progression within 18 months defined stable Graves' hyperthyroidism. Fresh peripheral blood, around 9.5 ml, yielded the PBMCs. The clonotype was recovered from a man aged 45-65 years with Graves' hyperthyroidism. Sample: blood. This chain uses TRBV11-2 with TRBJ2-7; weak D call: TRBD2 (5 bases). The CDR3 loop is CASSDSFGDEQYF. In nucleotides, the CDR3 is TGTGCCAGCAGCGATTCGTTCGGGGACGAGCAGTACTTC. Supplemented by reference TRBV11-2 and TRBJ2-7, the full variable domain reads EAGVAQSPRYKIIEKRQSVAFWCNPISGHATLYWYQQILGQGPKLLIQFQNNGVVDDSQLPKDRFSAERLKGVDSTLKIQPAKLEDSAVYLCASSDSFGDEQYFGPGTRLTVT.